These 29 T cell receptor beta chains share one sample of origin, sequenced in a study of T cell repertoires in ileal Crohn's disease. Generated by immunoSEQ multiplex PCR, the TCRdb table keeps only in-frame clones and is missing some. The top ten hold 6.5% of the sample, which has about 5,700 clones, approximately 78% seen once. Time point here: proximal margin of the surgical specimen (macroscopically non-inflamed). Sequencing was carried out using ileal tissue. The source of these receptors is an adult with Crohn's disease.

Here the CDR3 DNA reads TGTGCCAGCAGCTTGAGATGGACAGCCCAACCTGTCTACGAGCAGTACTTC. Amino acid sequence: CASSLRWTAQPVYEQYF. The chain joins TRBV5-5 to TRBJ2-7, with a weak D call TRBD1 (6 bases). Trimming removed 1 base from V and 3 bases from J, with 20 bases in between. Germline V CDR1 and CDR2: SGHKS, YYEKEE (reference sequence). The CDR3 length is 17 residues.

By share, this clone counts as medium-sized. The J gene is TRBJ2-7, the V gene TRBV28; no firm D call. This CDR3 has 13 amino acids. From germline, CDR1 is MDHEN and CDR2 SYDVKM. Trimming left V 7 bases short and J 3 bases short, with 13 bases between. The CDR3, as DNA: TGTGCCAGCACCCCAGACAACGGCTACGAGCAGTACTTC. Its translation: CASTPDNGYEQYF.

The chain couples TRBV5-6 to TRBJ2-7; no clear D. CDR3 size: 13 residues. The V end was cut by 4 bases, the J end by 3 bases, with 11 bases between. Germline lookup yields CDR1 SGHDT and CDR2 YYEEEE. The CDR3 DNA reads TGTGCCAGCAGCCGTGGACGGATCTACGAGCAGTACTTC. Its translation: CASSRGRIYEQYF.

The chain employs TRBV19 and TRBJ1-2; TRBD1 might be the D (5 bases). The V and J ends lost 5 bases and 8 bases respectively, with 18 bases between them. This CDR3 comprises 14 residues. Germline values: CDR1 LNHDA, CDR2 SQIVND (reference sequence). The CDR3 loop reads CASSGLGTGGGYTF. CDR3 nucleotide sequence: TGTGCCAGTAGTGGCTTGGGCACAGGTGGCGGCTACACCTTC.

The chain uses TRBV19 and TRBJ2-3; TRBD2 aligns across 10 bases. This CDR3 comprises 17 residues. Germline-derived CDR1 and CDR2 are LNHDA and SQIVND (reference sequence). V dropped 5 bases and J dropped 2; count of bases not matched to a gene: 10. CDR3 coding DNA: TGTGCCAGTAGTGCCGCCTGGACTAGCGGCTTCACAGATACGCAGTATTTT. This codes for CASSAAWTSGFTDTQYF.

The chain combines TRBV6-1 with TRBJ1-5, with TRBD1 identical over 9 bases. The CDR3 sequence is 15 residues long. Per the germline V gene, CDR1 is MNHNS and CDR2 is SASEGT. Trimming cost V 6 bases and J 4 bases; bases outside gene matches: 7. This CDR3 reads CASSYDRGMNQPQHF. DNA of the CDR3: TGTGCCAGCAGCTACGACAGGGGGATGAATCAGCCCCAGCATTTT.

The chain recombines TRBV7-2 with TRBJ1-2; D not certain. V gave up 1 base and J gave up 6 bases, with 18 bases separating them. The CDR3 spans 16 residues. Germline CDR1 reads SGHTA; CDR2 reads FQGNSA. The CDR3 loop is CASSLGATRAGHGYTF. CDR3 DNA sequence: TGTGCCAGCAGCTTAGGGGCCACACGGGCGGGCCATGGCTACACCTTC.

The V call is TRBV5-1, the J call TRBJ1-1, with 10 bases fitting TRBD1. J was trimmed by 5 bases and V by 4 bases; bases with no gene match: 8. Germline CDR1 SGHRS, CDR2 YFSETQ. This CDR3 spans 15 amino acids. The CDR3 loop is CASSPGDRGRTEAFF. For the CDR3, the DNA is TGCGCCAGCAGCCCCGGGGACAGGGGAAGGACTGAAGCTTTCTTT. Variable domain in full (rest from reference TRBV5-1 and TRBJ1-1): KAGVTQTPRYLIKTRGQQVTLSCSPISGHRSVSWYQQTPGQGLQFLFEYFSETQRNKGNFPGRFSGRQFSNSRSEMNVSTLELGDSALYLCASSPGDRGRTEAFFGQGTRLTVV.

The genes are TRBV6-1 and TRBJ2-1; 8 bases are shared with TRBD1. From germline, CDR1 is MNHNS and CDR2 SASEGT. The V gene end was trimmed by 7 bases and the J gene end by 0 bases; junction bases not matched to a gene: 5. The CDR3 is 15 residues long. CDR3 sequence reads: CASIATGVSYNEQFF. The DNA for the CDR3 is TGTGCCAGCATAGCGACAGGGGTCTCCTACAATGAGCAGTTCTTC.

The CDR3 sequence: CASSLNRQGGTFF. The CDR3 DNA reads TGTGCCAGCAGCTTAAACCGGCAGGGAGGGACTTTCTTT. The chain carries TRBV7-2 and TRBJ1-1; D is perhaps TRBD1 (5 bases). This CDR3 region has 13 residues. V was shortened by 2 bases and J by 12 bases, with 16 bases between the two germline ends. Per the germline V gene, CDR1 is SGHTA and CDR2 is FQGNSA.

The V gene is TRBV5-1, the J gene TRBJ2-3; D assignment may be TRBD1 or TRBD2 (5 bases each). Trimming shortened V by 0 bases and J by 0 bases, and 8 bases separated the two germline ends. The V gene's germline CDR1 is SGHRS and CDR2 YFSETQ. CDR3 size: 15 residues. This chain's CDR3 is CASSLGDVSTDTQYF. CDR3 DNA: TGCGCCAGCAGCTTGGGGGACGTGAGCACAGATACGCAGTATTTT.

The table lists this clone with a count of one. The V call is TRBV18, the J call TRBJ2-5; 7 bases align to TRBD1. The germline CDR1 and CDR2 sequences are KGHSH and LQKENI. J gave up 1 base and V 3 bases, and 5 bases lay outside the gene matches. This CDR3 comprises 15 residues. The CDR3 is CASSPQTGTQETQYF. CDR3 DNA sequence: TGTGCCAGCTCACCCCAGACAGGGACCCAAGAGACCCAGTACTTC.

V usage is TRBV5-4 and J usage is TRBJ2-7; D is uncertain. Germline CDR1 SGHNT, CDR2 YYREEE (reference sequence). The ends were cut back, 3 bases at V and 2 bases at J, with 3 bases in the middle. This CDR3 contains 11 residues. DNA for the CDR3: TGTGCCAGCAGCTCTACCTACGAGCAGTACTTC. It specifies CASSSTYEQYF.

The chain carries TRBV6-1 and TRBJ2-7; no firm D call. V was cut by 5 bases and J by 5 bases, with 19 bases left in between. This CDR3 has 15 amino acids. Germline loops: CDR1 MNHNS, CDR2 SASEGT. The CDR3 DNA is TGTGCCAGCAGTTTGTTCCGGGCCGGAGTCGACGAGCAGTACTTC. This codes for CASSLFRAGVDEQYF.

The V gene is TRBV5-6, the J gene TRBJ1-2; 7 bases are a match to TRBD1. Germline V gene lookup returns CDR1 SGHDT and CDR2 YYEEEE. The ends lost 1 base at V and 4 bases at J; junction bases unmatched: 7. CDR3 size: 15 residues. The CDR3 sequence is CASSLWTGPSYGYTF. The CDR3 DNA sequence: TGTGCCAGCAGCTTGTGGACAGGCCCCTCCTATGGCTACACCTTC.

This clone was found once. J is TRBJ2-5 and V is TRBV2, with D possibly being TRBD2 (5 bases). The CDR3 is 14 amino acids. The V gene lost 8 bases and the J gene lost 1 base, with 14 bases spanning the gap. The V gene's germline CDR1 is SNHLY and CDR2 FYNNEI. The CDR3 coding sequence is TGTGCCAGCCGGAAGGACTCTTCCCAAGAGACCCAGTACTTC. Residues: CASRKDSSQETQYF.

CDR3 amino acids: CASGQYRDGKNIQYF. In nucleotides, the CDR3 is TGTGCCAGCGGACAATACCGGGACGGCAAAAACATTCAGTACTTC. The V gene is TRBV5-6, the J gene TRBJ2-4; either TRBD1 or TRBD2 may fit D (5 bases each). The CDR3 has 15 residues. Germline values: CDR1 SGHDT, CDR2 YYEEEE. The ends were cut back, 7 bases at V and 3 bases at J, with 17 bases in the middle.

The chain has TRBV7-2 and TRBJ1-1; D unclear. The CDR3 spans 15 residues. The V gene's germline CDR1 is SGHTA and CDR2 FQGNSA. Trimming cost V 3 bases and J 14 bases, with 25 bases left between them. The CDR3 DNA reads TGTGCCAGCAGCTTCCCGAGGGAAACACCCTACCTTCTGTTCTTT. Protein product: CASSFPRETPYLLFF.

This clone was seen more than once but under ten times. The V and J genes are TRBV29-1 and TRBJ1-4; TRBD1 matches at 7 bases. With V trimmed by 4 bases and J by 6 bases, 2 bases remained unmatched. In germline, CDR1 is SQVTM, CDR2 ANQGSEA. The CDR3 has 12 amino acids. CDR3 sequence reads: CSVATGDEKLFF. The CDR3 DNA reads TGCAGCGTTGCTACAGGGGATGAAAAACTGTTTTTT.

This clone was observed a few times. The genes are TRBV4-1 and TRBJ2-3; 12 nucleotides align to TRBD2. The CDR3 runs 15 residues. With V trimmed by 2 bases and J by 8 bases, 5 bases remained unmatched. Germline CDR1 MGHRA, CDR2 YSYEKL. The CDR3 nucleotides are TGCGCCAGCAGCCAACGACTAGCGGGGGCCCGTACGCAGTATTTT. Protein sequence: CASSQRLAGARTQYF.

The gene calls are TRBV11-2 and TRBJ1-1; 10 nucleotides match TRBD1. The CDR3 loop spans 15 amino acids. CDR1 and CDR2 from the germline V gene are SGHAT and FQNNGV. The V gene end was trimmed by 5 bases and the J gene end by 6 bases; junction bases not matched to a gene: 9. CDR3 in DNA: TGTGCCAGCAGCCCTCGACAGGGGGCCGTCTCTGAAGCTTTCTTT. Its protein is CASSPRQGAVSEAFF.

For this clone: At one end, the junction sequence differs from germline, possibly due to a read error. The rearrangement links TRBV5-1 to TRBJ1-1; D call uncertain. The CDR3 is 15 residues long. CDR1 is SGHRS and CDR2 is YFSETQ in the germline V gene. CDR3: CASSLVLGMNTEAFF. The CDR3 DNA is TGCGCCAGCAGCTTGGTTCTGGGGATGAACACAGAAGCTTTCTTT. The variable domain in full, with the rest retrieved from reference TRBV5-1 and TRBJ1-1, is KAGVTQTPRYLIKTRGQQVTLSCSPISGHRSVSWYQQTPGQGLQFLFEYFSETQRNKGNFPGRFSGRQFSNSRSEMNVSTLELGDSALYLCASSLVLGMNTEAFFGQGTRLTVV.

The chain is built from TRBV9 and TRBJ1-3; D possibly corresponds to TRBD1 (5 bases). Germline loops: CDR1 SGDLS, CDR2 YYNGEE. The CDR3 is made up of 16 amino acids. V gave up 1 base and J gave up 0 bases, with 11 bases separating them. CDR3: CASSVNRGHSGNTIYF. CDR3 DNA: TGTGCCAGCAGCGTAAATCGGGGCCACTCTGGAAACACCATATATTTT.

Notes on this clone: The sample holds other DNA sequences that translate to the same CDR3. The V call is TRBV11-2, the J call TRBJ2-7, with a tentative D call TRBD1 (6 bases). Per germline, CDR1 SGHAT and CDR2 FQNNGV. This CDR3 is 15 amino acids long. V lost 0 bases and J 0 bases, leaving 9 bases between the germline ends. The CDR3 protein is CASSLDLGASYEQYF. The CDR3 DNA reads as TGTGCCAGCAGCTTAGATTTGGGGGCCTCCTACGAGCAGTACTTC. The variable domain in full, completed from reference TRBV11-2 and TRBJ2-7, reads EAGVAQSPRYKIIEKRQSVAFWCNPISGHATLYWYQQILGQGPKLLIQFQNNGVVDDSQLPKDRFSAERLKGVDSTLKIQPAKLEDSAVYLCASSLDLGASYEQYFGPGTRLTVT.

The chain combines TRBV11-2 with TRBJ1-1; TRBD1 might be the D (6 bases). The CDR3 spans 16 residues. Per the germline V gene, CDR1 is SGHAT and CDR2 is FQNNGV. V gave up 1 base and J gave up 2 bases, with 14 bases separating them. The CDR3 here is CASSLVTGRGNTEAFF. In nucleotides, the CDR3 is TGTGCCAGCAGCTTAGTAACCGGCAGGGGAAACACTGAAGCTTTCTTT.

On this clone itself: Other DNA sequences in this sample translate to the same CDR3. This chain links TRBV15 with TRBJ2-5; D not certain. Trimming took off 2 bases at V and 1 base at J, with 2 bases between the two ends. The CDR3 is made up of 12 amino acids. CDR1 and CDR2 from the germline V gene are LNHNV and YYDKDF (reference sequence). The CDR3 nucleotides are TGTGCCACCAGCAGACCCCAAGAGACCCAGTACTTC. Its translation is CATSRPQETQYF.

The chain joins TRBV12-2 to TRBJ1-2. TRBV12-2 is given as a pseudogene. The CDR3 consists of 15 residues. As DNA, the CDR3 is TGTGCAAGTCGCCCTTGTCCGGGACGAGGGTGGGGCTACACCTTC. Its translation: CASRPCPGRGWGYTF.

V is TRBV27 and J is TRBJ2-1; D is unclear. Trimming took 4 bases from V and 9 from J, leaving 7 bases between them. Germline V lookup: CDR1 MNHEY, CDR2 SMNVEV (reference sequence). The CDR3 runs to 11 residues. The CDR3 DNA reads as TGTGCCAGCAGTTCGGTGAGTGAGCAGTTCTTC. This codes for CASSSVSEQFF.

The chain carries TRBV5-4 and TRBJ2-2; D is ambiguous. Germline V CDR1 and CDR2: SGHNT, YYREEE (reference sequence). There are 12 residues in the CDR3. Trimming removed 2 bases at V and 4 bases at J, with 3 bases between. CDR3 sequence: CASSFSTGELFF. CDR3 bases: TGTGCCAGCAGCTTTTCCACCGGGGAGCTGTTTTTT. The full variable domain, completed using reference TRBV5-4 and TRBJ2-2, is ETGVTQSPTHLIKTRGQQVTLRCSSQSGHNTVSWYQQALGQGPQFIFQYYREEENGRGNFPPRFSGLQFPNYSSELNVNALELDDSALYLCASSFSTGELFFGEGSRLTVL.